The clone carrying this TCR beta chain occurred a few times. Its antigen remains unknown. Germline assignment: CDR1 SGHTA and CDR2 FQGNSA. Trimming cost V 2 bases and J 11 bases, with 18 bases left between them. The CDR3 consists of 14 residues. During its preparation, the TCRbeta library received unique molecular identifiers. MiXCR, run by TCRdb on the PCR reads, gives a single entry per CDR3 protein. The repertoire has 400,000 to 550,000 distinct CDR3 sequences, about 10% of them found once; the top ten carry 2% to 2.5%. This sample stems from a study of T-cell reconstitution after alpha-beta-depleted transplantation in children. General observations from the study: Recipient T cells and thymic progenitors that survived were the source of the high TCRbeta diversity seen at day 60 in some patients. Diversity and T-cell counts at one year after transplant derived mostly from new T cells.

The sequenced sample was PBMCs, obtained before TCRalphabeta/CD19-depleted stem cell transplant. The origin of this receptor is a child under 10 years old with inherited bone marrow failure, due to receive a stem cell transplant. This chain joins TRBV7-2 and TRBJ1-1, with D perhaps matching TRBD1 (6 bases). The CDR3 bases are TGTGCCAGCAGCTTATGGTCCGGGGGCGGGGTCGCTTTCTTT. Translated, it gives CASSLWSGGGVAFF.